The TCR beta chain described here comes from a study of T cell responses to AZD1222 COVID-19 vaccine. General observations from the study: Spike regions recognized by vaccine-associated CD4 TCRs spanned the protein, led by 160-218 and 743-854. Elevations in Spike-specific TCR breadth and depth followed administration of two AZD1222 doses. Unmutated variant regions are reportedly targeted by nearly half of spike-specific TCRs. Clonal diversity was possibly underestimated, and the donors were mostly white British, with more females.

The CDR3 consists of 13 residues. Germline CDR1 and CDR2: MNHNS and SASEGT. Trimming removed 0 bases from V and 10 bases from J, with 12 bases in between. Profiling relied on immunoSEQ multiplex PCR, and the TCRdb table lists in-frame clones only, not all of them. Found here are some 100,000 clones, 80% to 95% of them singletons; the top ten hold about 3%. Remarks on this clone: Its antigen is not identified.

The chain combines TRBV6-1 with TRBJ1-1; the D is unclear. The clonotype comes from an adult who received the AZD1222 COVID-19 vaccine. The sequences come from peripheral blood, collected 28 days after the second AZD1222 dose. CDR3 residues: CASSEANWWVAFF. The CDR3 DNA reads as TGTGCCAGCAGTGAAGCGAATTGGTGGGTAGCTTTCTTT.